These 22 T cell receptor beta chains were all obtained from the same sample, sequenced in a study of cytomegalovirus exposure and HLA in healthy donors. Amplification used 60 Vbeta primers and 13 Jbeta primers. The assay was immunoSEQ multiplex PCR, and TCRdb's table has in-frame clones only and misses some. The sample includes about 160,000 clones, approximately 80% of them seen just once. What was sequenced was PBMCs. The receptors here all came from a male donor in good health and CMV-seronegative.

The chain employs TRBV28 and TRBJ1-1; maybe TRBD1 (6 bases). In germline, CDR1 is MDHEN, CDR2 SYDVKM. The CDR3 spans 18 residues. V lost 7 bases to trimming and J lost 0 bases, with 24 bases between them. CDR3 sequence reads: CASTTSGVGLKMNTEAFF. As DNA, the CDR3 is TGTGCCAGCACCACGTCAGGGGTGGGCTTAAAAATGAACACTGAAGCTTTCTTT.

This clone was recorded only once. The chain is built from TRBV2 and TRBJ2-5, with TRBD1 matching over 8 bases. Trimming cost V 6 bases and J 5 bases; bases outside gene matches: 5. Looked up from germline, CDR1 is SNHLY and CDR2 is FYNNEI. The CDR3 is 13 amino acids. In DNA, the CDR3 is TGTGCCAGCAGGACAGGGGTGGGGGAGACCCAGTACTTC. It translates to CASRTGVGETQYF. Looking up the rest from reference TRBV2 and TRBJ2-5 gives the full variable domain: EPEVTQTPSHQVTQMGQEVILRCVPISNHLYFYWYRQILGQKVEFLVSFYNNEISEKSEIFDDQFSVERPDGSNFTLKIRSTKLEDSAMYFCASRTGVGETQYFGPGTRLLVL.

V gene TRBV10-1 combines with J gene TRBJ2-6; D is unclear. V lost 7 bases to trimming and J lost 0 bases, with 10 bases between them. The germline CDR1 and CDR2 sequences are WNHNN and SYGVQD (reference sequence). The CDR3 length is 15 residues. The CDR3 DNA reads TGCGCCAGCACCCCTGGAGCCTCTGGGGCCAACGTCCTGACTTTC. This gives the protein CASTPGASGANVLTF.

The chain's CDR3 is CASSRTTGVGNEQYF. The CDR3 DNA follows: TGCGCCAGCAGCAGGACGACAGGGGTTGGGAACGAGCAGTACTTC. This sequence joins TRBV5-1 and TRBJ2-7, with TRBD1 identical over 8 bases. V was clipped by 4 bases and J by 5 bases; unmatched bases: 11. Germline CDR1 SGHRS, CDR2 YFSETQ. The CDR3 is 15 residues long. The variable domain in full, completed from reference TRBV5-1 and TRBJ2-7, reads KAGVTQTPRYLIKTRGQQVTLSCSPISGHRSVSWYQQTPGQGLQFLFEYFSETQRNKGNFPGRFSGRQFSNSRSEMNVSTLELGDSALYLCASSRTTGVGNEQYFGPGTRLTVT.

This clone was seen a single time. This chain links TRBV9 with TRBJ2-5; the D is unclear. The V and J ends lost 0 bases and 5 bases respectively, with 8 bases between them. The CDR3 spans 13 residues. CDR1 is SGDLS and CDR2 is YYNGEE in the germline V gene. The CDR3 DNA is TGTGCCAGCAGCGTAGGGCAGAGGGAGACCCAGTACTTC. Its protein product is CASSVGQRETQYF.

In its sample, this clone was seen once. The DNA for the CDR3 is TGTGCCAGCAGGCGTGGGGGGGCGACGGTATTAATGGAAGGGCCCCAGCATTTT. This gives the protein CASRRGGATVLMEGPQHF. This chain uses TRBV28 with TRBJ1-5, with TRBD1 as a possible D gene (6 bases). Between the trimmed V and J ends, which lost 6 bases and 9 bases, there was a span of 30 bases. The CDR3 spans 18 residues. CDR1 and CDR2 from the germline V gene are MDHEN and SYDVKM. Complete variable domain (other parts from reference TRBV28 and TRBJ1-5): DVKVTQSSRYLVKRTGEKVFLECVQDMDHENMFWYRQDPGLGLRLIYFSYDVKMKEKGDIPEGYSVSREKKERFSLILESASTNQTSMYLCASRRGGATVLMEGPQHFGDGTRLSIL.

The V gene is TRBV10-1, the J gene TRBJ2-2; 8 bases line up with TRBD1. CDR3 length: 18 residues. Looked up from germline, CDR1 is WNHNN and CDR2 is SYGVQD (reference sequence). V was pared by 0 bases and J by 6 bases, with 12 bases of the junction left unmatched. CDR3 DNA: TGCGCCAGCAGTGAGTCCCCACGACAGGGGATACGAGCCGGGGAGCTGTTTTTT. Translating it yields CASSESPRQGIRAGELFF.

The chain carries TRBV5-4 and TRBJ1-1, with TRBD1 as a possible D gene (6 bases). The V end was cut by 0 bases, the J end by 3 bases, with 15 bases between. The V gene's germline CDR1 is SGHNT and CDR2 YYREEE (reference sequence). This CDR3 is 16 amino acids long. The CDR3 reads CASSLEQGRAYTEAFF. CDR3 nucleotide sequence: TGTGCCAGCAGCTTGGAACAGGGAAGGGCGTACACTGAAGCTTTCTTT. The whole variable domain, filled in from reference TRBV5-4 and TRBJ1-1, reads ETGVTQSPTHLIKTRGQQVTLRCSSQSGHNTVSWYQQALGQGPQFIFQYYREEENGRGNFPPRFSGLQFPNYSSELNVNALELDDSALYLCASSLEQGRAYTEAFFGQGTRLTVV.

This clone occurred once. V usage is TRBV19 and J usage is TRBJ2-7, with D hard to call. V lost 3 bases, J lost 1 base, and 19 bases lay in between. The CDR3 extends over 17 amino acids. Germline-derived CDR1 and CDR2 are LNHDA and SQIVND (reference sequence). CDR3 loop: CASSIAPERFQSYEQYF. The DNA for the CDR3 is TGTGCCAGTAGTATCGCCCCGGAGCGCTTTCAATCCTACGAGCAGTACTTC.

CDR3 coding DNA: TGCGCCAGCAGCCAAGAACCAGGGACTGCTGGGGCCAACGTCCTGACTTTC. This gives the protein CASSQEPGTAGANVLTF. This sequence joins TRBV4-3 and TRBJ2-6; the D gene is possibly TRBD2 (6 bases). Germline V CDR1 and CDR2: LGHNA, YSLEER. The ends were cut back, 0 bases at V and 2 bases at J, with 11 bases in the middle. The CDR3 is 17 amino acids.

V is TRBV28 and J is TRBJ1-5; a weak D match, TRBD1 (6 bases). Germline loops: CDR1 MDHEN, CDR2 SYDVKM. This CDR3 contains 19 residues. Trimming stripped 0 bases from V and 4 bases from J, with 22 bases between. CDR3 DNA sequence: TGTGCCAGCAGTTTATGGGGGGGGCTAGGGACGGGAGGAAATCAGCCCCAGCATTTT. Translation: CASSLWGGLGTGGNQPQHF. Full variable domain (missing parts from reference TRBV28 and TRBJ1-5): DVKVTQSSRYLVKRTGEKVFLECVQDMDHENMFWYRQDPGLGLRLIYFSYDVKMKEKGDIPEGYSVSREKKERFSLILESASTNQTSMYLCASSLWGGLGTGGNQPQHFGDGTRLSIL.

This clone was recorded a few times. This chain connects TRBV7-9 to TRBJ1-1; 7 positions match TRBD1. Germline assignment: CDR1 SEHNR and CDR2 FQNEAQ (reference sequence). The V segment lost 1 base and the J segment 1 base; nucleotides outside the gene matches: 6. The CDR3 totals 16 residues. The CDR3 spells CASSLGTTGRNTEAFF. The CDR3 DNA reads TGTGCCAGCAGCTTAGGTACGACAGGGAGGAACACTGAAGCTTTCTTT. Based on the CDR3 plus reference TRBV7-9 and TRBJ1-1, the full variable domain is DTGVSQNPRHKITKRGQNVTFRCDPISEHNRLYWYRQTLGQGPEFLTYFQNEAQLEKSRLLSDRFSAERPKGSFSTLEIQRTEQGDSAMYLCASSLGTTGRNTEAFFGQGTRLTVV.

The J gene is TRBJ2-3, the V gene TRBV21-1; the D segment call TRBD2 is taken from the table without a DNA check. TRBV21-1 is a documented pseudogene. The length of the CDR3 is 14 residues. The CDR3 DNA is TGTGCCAGCAGCAAAGCGGGGGAGGGGTATACGCAGTATTTT. Its protein is CASSKAGEGYTQYF.

The chain uses TRBV9 and TRBJ1-1; D gene uncertain. Germline loops: CDR1 SGDLS, CDR2 YYNGEE. The V end lost 3 bases, the J end lost 5 bases, and 11 bases lay between the germline ends. This CDR3 comprises 13 residues. CDR3 residues: CASSERAKTEAFF. The DNA for the CDR3 is TGTGCCAGCAGCGAGCGGGCCAAGACTGAAGCTTTCTTT.

The table lists this clone with a few counts. The rearrangement links TRBV25-1 to TRBJ1-5; D is possibly TRBD1 (6 bases). CDR1 MGHDK and CDR2 SYGVNS come from the germline V gene. The V end lost 5 bases, the J end lost 4 bases, and 24 bases lay between the germline ends. This CDR3 region has 18 residues. DNA of the CDR3: TGTGCCAGCAGTTTCCTACAGGGAAGAGGGTTACGGAATCAGCCCCAGCATTTT. The encoded protein is CASSFLQGRGLRNQPQHF.

The chain carries TRBV5-6 and TRBJ2-1, with D perhaps TRBD2 (6 bases). The CDR3 runs to 14 residues. Germline-derived CDR1 and CDR2 are SGHDT and YYEEEE. Trimming pared 4 bases from V and 8 bases from J, leaving 16 bases between. The CDR3 loop is CASSMGRGMDEQFF. The DNA of the CDR3 is TGTGCCAGCAGCATGGGACGGGGGATGGATGAGCAGTTCTTC.

This clone was counted a few times. The V and J genes are TRBV7-3 and TRBJ2-1; 13 nucleotides align to TRBD2. The V segment lost 5 bases and the J segment 4 bases; nucleotides outside the gene matches: 14. This CDR3 is built from 19 residues. Germline lookup yields CDR1 SGHTA and CDR2 FQGTGA. The CDR3 DNA sequence: TGTGCCAGCAGCCGCAGCGGACTAGCGGGAGTCCGACCATACAATGAGCAGTTCTTC. Protein: CASSRSGLAGVRPYNEQFF.

The gene calls are TRBV6-7 and TRBJ1-6; D is unclear. TRBV6-7 is an open reading frame, and its role is uncertain. Trimming stripped 6 bases from V and 0 bases from J, with 12 bases between. The CDR3 runs 16 residues. CDR3 in DNA: TGTGCCAGCAGCAGTATTAGGAGCTCCTATAATTCACCCCTCCACTTT. It yields the protein CASSSIRSSYNSPLHF.

This clone has only a few counts. This sequence joins TRBV5-1 and TRBJ2-1, with 8 bases lining up with TRBD2. CDR1 and CDR2 (germline): SGHRS, YFSETQ. V was clipped by 0 bases and J by 6 bases; unmatched bases: 8. There are 16 residues in the CDR3. The CDR3 bases are TGCGCCAGCAGCTTGGCCTCAGCGGGAGCTTCCAATGAGCAGTTCTTC. Amino acid sequence: CASSLASAGASNEQFF.

The CDR3 spells CASSFSSTINNEQFF. DNA of the CDR3: TGTGCCAGCAGCTTTAGTTCGACTATTAACAATGAGCAGTTCTTC. The chain links TRBV5-4 to TRBJ2-1, with a possible D match to TRBD2 (5 bases). The CDR3 loop spans 15 amino acids. Germline V lookup: CDR1 SGHNT, CDR2 YYREEE (reference sequence). The V and J ends lost 2 bases and 5 bases respectively, with 14 bases between them.

The chain links TRBV28 to TRBJ2-5, with 8 bases matching TRBD2. With V trimmed by 5 bases and J by 7 bases, 6 bases remained unmatched. Germline CDR1 MDHEN, CDR2 SYDVKM. The length of the CDR3 is 13 residues. The CDR3 bases are TGTGCCAGCAGTCGCCCCGGGGGGGGGACCCAGTACTTC. This encodes CASSRPGGGTQYF. Drawing the rest from reference TRBV28 and TRBJ2-5, the complete variable domain is DVKVTQSSRYLVKRTGEKVFLECVQDMDHENMFWYRQDPGLGLRLIYFSYDVKMKEKGDIPEGYSVSREKKERFSLILESASTNQTSMYLCASSRPGGGTQYFGPGTRLLVL.

V gene TRBV27 combines with J gene TRBJ2-7; 11 bases line up with TRBD1. The germline gives CDR1 MNHEY, CDR2 SMNVEV (reference sequence). V lost 5 bases, J lost 6 bases, and 15 bases stayed unmatched. This CDR3 has 17 residues. CDR3 sequence (DNA): TGTGCCAGCAGTCCCCGGACCATCGGACAGGGGGCAGGCGAGCAGTACTTC. Its translation is CASSPRTIGQGAGEQYF.